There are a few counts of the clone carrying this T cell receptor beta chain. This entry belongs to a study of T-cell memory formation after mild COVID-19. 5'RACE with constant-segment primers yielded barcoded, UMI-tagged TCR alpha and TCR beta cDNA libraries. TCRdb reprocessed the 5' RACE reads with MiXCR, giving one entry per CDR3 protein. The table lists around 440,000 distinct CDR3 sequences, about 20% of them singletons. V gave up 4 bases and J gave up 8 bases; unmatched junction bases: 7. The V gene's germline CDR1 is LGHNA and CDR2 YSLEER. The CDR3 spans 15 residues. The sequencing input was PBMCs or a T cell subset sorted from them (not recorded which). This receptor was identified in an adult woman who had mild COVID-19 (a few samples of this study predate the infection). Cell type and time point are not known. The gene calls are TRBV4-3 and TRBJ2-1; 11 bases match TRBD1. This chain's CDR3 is CASSLLDRGLHEQFF. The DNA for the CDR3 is TGCGCCAGCAGCCTGTTGGACAGGGGGCTTCATGAGCAGTTCTTC.